This TCR beta chain was sequenced for a study of T cell changes during pregnancy in multiple sclerosis. The CDR3 is 17 amino acids. Germline V lookup: CDR1 GTSNPN, CDR2 SVGIG (reference sequence). Trimming removed 2 bases from V and 1 base from J, with 15 bases in between. Sequenced by immunoSEQ multiplex PCR; TCRdb stores in-frame clones only, minus some. The sample consists of 40,000 to 45,000 clones, roughly nine tenths of them appearing once. This clone was recorded once. This TCR derives from a female donor with multiple sclerosis, enrolled in a pregnancy study. Source: CD4+ T cells from peripheral blood mononuclear cells, taken before pregnancy. The rearrangement links TRBV30 to TRBJ2-6; the D gene is possibly TRBD1 (6 bases). CDR3 sequence (DNA): TGTGCCTGGAGTTTGTTGGGGGCGCGGTCTGGGGCCAACGTCCTGACTTTC. Translating gives CAWSLLGARSGANVLTF.